The clone carrying this T cell receptor beta chain has more than one count but fewer than ten. No antigen is known for it. PCR employed 60 Vbeta and 13 Jbeta primers. Only in-frame clones appear in the TCRdb table, and some are missing; sequencing was by immunoSEQ multiplex PCR. This sample carries approximately 200,000 clones, about four fifths of them seen once, and the ten largest clones take about 0.1%. This CDR3 spans 15 amino acids. CDR1 is SGDLS and CDR2 is YYNGEE in the germline V gene. The data are from a study of cytomegalovirus exposure and HLA in healthy donors. Looking at the study overall: Some 180 million T cells yielded under 130 million unique TCR beta sequences in earlier analysis.

Findings and caveats of the study: Per a later analysis, 15,000 to 20,000 TCR beta sequences showed association with HLA alleles at 0.05 false discovery rate. Whilst most TCR sequences proved rare, a subset of public TCRs occurred across many donors.

The source of this sequence is a boy under 10 years old in good health and CMV-seronegative. The chain joins TRBV9 to TRBJ2-5; 7 bases match TRBD2. TRBJ2-7 matches the DNA end more closely, so the J call is doubtful. Sequenced sample: PBMCs. The CDR3 DNA sequence: TGTGCCAGCAGCGTACGGTCCCGGGGGGAGGACGAGCAGTACTTC. It encodes CASSVRSRGEDEQYF.